This TCR beta chain was obtained from a study of T cell responses to AZD1222 COVID-19 vaccine. The data were produced by immunoSEQ multiplex PCR, yet TCRdb's version contains in-frame clones alone and is incomplete. The sample has around 150,000 clones; 70% to 90% are singletons. Some second doses came at about 4 weeks and others at about 12 weeks; these were pooled. Study outcomes and limitations: Spike was spanned by vaccine-associated CD4 TCRs, with dominance at 160-218 and 743-854. Sampled repertoires all dated from after the peak T cell response.

Regarding this clone: Its antigen is currently unknown.

The receptor comes from an adult who received the AZD1222 COVID-19 vaccine. The sample in question was peripheral blood, obtained 28 days after the second AZD1222 dose.

The chain's CDR3 is CASSPRTGNHEQFF. For the CDR3, the DNA is TGTGCCAGCAGTCCCCGGACAGGGAATCATGAGCAGTTCTTC. The chain uses TRBV6-5 and TRBJ2-1; 8 nucleotides align to TRBD1. This CDR3 spans 14 amino acids. The trim removed 5 bases at V and 8 bases at J, leaving 8 bases unmatched. Germline CDR1 MNHEY, CDR2 SVGAGI.